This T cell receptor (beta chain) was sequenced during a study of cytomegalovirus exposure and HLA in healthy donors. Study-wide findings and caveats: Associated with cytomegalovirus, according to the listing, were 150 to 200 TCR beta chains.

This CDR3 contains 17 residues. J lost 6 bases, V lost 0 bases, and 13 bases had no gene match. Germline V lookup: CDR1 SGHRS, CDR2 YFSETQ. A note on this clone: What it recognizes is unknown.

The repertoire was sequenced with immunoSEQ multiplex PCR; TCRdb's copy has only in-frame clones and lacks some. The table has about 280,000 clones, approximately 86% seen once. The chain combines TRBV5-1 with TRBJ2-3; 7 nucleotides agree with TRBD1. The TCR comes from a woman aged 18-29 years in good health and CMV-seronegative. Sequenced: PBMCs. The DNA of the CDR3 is TGCGCCAGCAGCTTGGGACTCGGGACAGAGGGGTGGGATACGCAGTATTTT. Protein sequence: CASSLGLGTEGWDTQYF.